This T cell receptor (beta chain) was recorded in a study of blood T cell repertoires in COVID-19. About the research overall: In each case, the material was cDNA or gDNA derived from T cells, B-cell-depleted T cells, or PBMCs.

Assay used: immunoSEQ multiplex PCR; TCRdb lists only in-frame clones, some missing. The repertoire holds some 300,000 clones, with about 87% as singletons. This clone has only one observation. Trimming shortened V by 0 bases and J by 1 base, and 5 bases separated the two germline ends. This CDR3 has 15 amino acids. The germline CDR1 and CDR2 sequences are SGHNT and YYREEE (reference sequence). The V gene is TRBV5-4, the J gene TRBJ2-6; D remains ambiguous. This clonotype was sampled from a woman aged 30 to 39 who had recovered from COVID-19. The sample comprised peripheral blood. The CDR3 is CASSLATSGANVLTF. Written as DNA, the CDR3 is TGTGCCAGCAGCTTGGCTACTTCTGGGGCCAACGTCCTGACTTTC.